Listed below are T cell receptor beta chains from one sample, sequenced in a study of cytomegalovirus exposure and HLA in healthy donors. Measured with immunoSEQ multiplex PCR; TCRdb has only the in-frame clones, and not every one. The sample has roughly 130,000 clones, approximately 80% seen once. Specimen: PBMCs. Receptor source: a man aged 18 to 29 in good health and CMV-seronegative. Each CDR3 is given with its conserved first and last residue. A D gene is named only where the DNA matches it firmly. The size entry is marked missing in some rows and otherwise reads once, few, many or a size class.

CASSPLAGYGSNQPQHF	TGTGCCAGCTCACCACTCGCAGGGTACGGGAGCAATCAGCCCCAGCATTTT	TRBV18	TRBJ1-5	NA	NA
CASSPGRGRAQAKNIQYF	TGTGCCAGCTCACCGGGGCGCGGGAGGGCCCAAGCCAAAAACATTCAGTACTTC	TRBV18	TRBJ2-4	NA	TRBD2
CASSRDRGRQLFF	TGTGCCAGCAGTCGGGACAGGGGACGTCAACTGTTTTTT	TRBV6-5	TRBJ1-4	once	TRBD1
CASSRGGYNEQFF	TGCGCCAGCAGCCGGGGGGGGTACAATGAGCAGTTCTTC	TRBV4-3	TRBJ2-1	NA	TRBD2
CAWSVFTLTSARETQYF	TGTGCCTGGAGTGTCTTTACGTTGACTAGCGCAAGGGAGACCCAGTACTTC	TRBV30	TRBJ2-5	NA	TRBD2
CASSPRDRGFGTF	TGTGCCAGCAGCCCCCGGGACAGGGGGTTTGGGACCTTC	TRBV7-2	TRBJ1-2	NA	TRBD1
CASSPFDEQFF	TGTGCCAGCAGCCCGTTCGATGAGCAGTTCTTC	TRBV7-9	TRBJ2-1	NA	NA
CASSSGTGGNTIYF	TGTGCCAGCAGCTCTGGGACAGGGGGAAACACCATATATTTT	TRBV7-3	TRBJ1-3	NA	TRBD1
CASVDSLGQGYSGANVLTF	TGTGCCAGCGTTGATTCCCTGGGACAGGGGTATTCTGGGGCCAACGTCCTGACTTTC	TRBV28	TRBJ2-6	NA	TRBD1
CASSPWSDNEQFF	TGTGCCAGCTCACCATGGAGCGACAATGAGCAGTTCTTC	TRBV18	TRBJ2-1	once	NA
CASSVPHQAGEEETQYF	TGTGCCAGCAGCGTACCCCACCAAGCGGGAGAGGAAGAGACCCAGTACTTC	TRBV9	TRBJ2-5	NA	TRBD2
CATSRDPREGSTIQYF	TGTGCCACCAGCAGAGATCCCAGGGAGGGGTCCACCATTCAGTACTTC	TRBV15	TRBJ2-4	NA	TRBD2
CASSLDSSGANVLTF	TGTGCCAGCAGCTTGGATAGCTCTGGGGCCAACGTCCTGACTTTC	TRBV5-4	TRBJ2-6	few	NA
CSAMFRELQFF	TGCAGTGCTATGTTCCGGGAGTTACAGTTCTTC	TRBV20-1	TRBJ2-1	NA	NA
CASSDPKGGTEAFF	TGTGCCAGCAGCGACCCGAAGGGGGGGACTGAAGCTTTCTTT	TRBV9	TRBJ1-1	few	NA
CATSREVGETQYF	TGTGCCACCAGCAGAGAGGTCGGAGAGACCCAGTACTTC	TRBV15	TRBJ2-5	NA	NA
CSVEASNYGYTF	TGCAGCGTTGAGGCCAGTAACTATGGCTACACCTTC	TRBV29-1	TRBJ1-2	NA	NA
CASSQGWSGRGSEQYF	TGTGCCAGCAGCCAAGGTTGGAGCGGGAGGGGTTCCGAGCAGTACTTC	TRBV4-2	TRBJ2-7	NA	TRBD2
CTSSQGGTSGSRGDSNEQFF	TGCACCAGCAGCCAAGGCGGGACTAGCGGGAGTAGGGGAGACTCCAATGAGCAGTTCTTC	TRBV1	TRBJ2-1	few	NA
CAISLRETNTGELFF	TGTGCCATCAGTTTGAGGGAAACGAACACCGGGGAGCTGTTTTTT	TRBV10-3	TRBJ2-2	NA	NA
CASSITPSDRARYYGYTF	TGTGCCAGTAGTATTACTCCCTCAGACAGGGCAAGATACTATGGCTACACCTTC	TRBV19	TRBJ1-2	NA	TRBD1
CASSFAYEQYF	TGTGCCAGCAGTTTCGCCTACGAGCAGTACTTC	TRBV28	TRBJ2-7	once	NA
CASSLTGWASTEAFF	TGCGCCAGCAGCCTGACAGGGTGGGCGAGCACTGAAGCTTTCTTT	TRBV5-1	TRBJ1-1	NA	TRBD1
CASSNLDGNTEAFF	TGTGCCAGCAGTAACCTAGACGGAAACACTGAAGCTTTCTTT	TRBV6-1	TRBJ1-1	NA	NA
CASSQDLAGPTYEQYF	TGCGCCAGCAGCCAAGACCTAGCGGGCCCGACCTACGAGCAGTACTTC	TRBV4-3	TRBJ2-7	NA	TRBD2
CASSQKPGLVPYNEQFF	TGTGCCAGCAGTCAAAAGCCGGGACTTGTCCCCTACAATGAGCAGTTCTTC	TRBV7-9	TRBJ2-1	NA	NA
CASSPGTGGYEQYF	TGTGCCAGCTCACCCGGGACAGGGGGCTACGAGCAGTACTTC	TRBV18	TRBJ2-7	NA	TRBD1
CASSWDSPPNVHTQYF	TGTGCCAGCAGCTGGGACAGCCCCCCAAACGTGCATACGCAGTATTTT	TRBV5-6	TRBJ2-3	NA	TRBD1
CASRDGALSNYGYTF	TGTGCCAGCCGCGATGGGGCACTTTCTAACTATGGCTACACCTTC	TRBV27	TRBJ1-2	few	NA
CASSHGGGSYEQYF	TGCGCCAGCAGCCACGGCGGGGGCTCCTACGAGCAGTACTTC	TRBV4-3	TRBJ2-7	few	TRBD2
CASRRPGLAGTDTQYF	TGTGCCAGCAGACGGCCCGGACTAGCGGGAACAGATACGCAGTATTTT	TRBV28	TRBJ2-3	NA	TRBD2
CASSLAEGPENAQFF	TGTGCTAGCAGCTTAGCGGAGGGCCCTGAAAATGCACAGTTCTTC	TRBV7-7	TRBJ2-1	NA	NA
CASSPGGTTGYEQYF	TGTGCCAGCAGCCCCGGCGGGACTACCGGATACGAGCAGTACTTC	TRBV7-2	TRBJ2-7	NA	TRBD2
CATSRDLQDFAGELFF	TGTGCCACCAGCAGAGATCTGCAGGATTTCGCCGGGGAGCTGTTTTTT	TRBV15	TRBJ2-2	NA	NA
CASSLEGSGYTF	TGTGCCAGCAGCTTAGAGGGGTCGGGCTACACCTTC	TRBV7-9	TRBJ1-2	NA	NA
CASTSQGPRTGWTGELFF	TGTGCCAGCACTTCCCAGGGACCTCGGACAGGGTGGACCGGGGAGCTGTTTTTT	TRBV27	TRBJ2-2	NA	TRBD1
CASSPRTSGSSYEQYF	TGTGCCAGCTCACCCCGGACTAGCGGGTCCTCCTACGAGCAGTACTTC	TRBV18	TRBJ2-7	NA	TRBD2
CASSIQRTAFYSYEQYF	TGTGCCAGTAGTATTCAGAGGACAGCCTTTTATTCCTACGAGCAGTACTTC	TRBV19	TRBJ2-7	NA	NA
CASSVARETEAFF	TGTGCCAGCAGCGTAGCGAGGGAGACTGAAGCTTTCTTT	TRBV9	TRBJ1-1	NA	NA
CASSFGQDSGANVLTF	TGTGCCAGCAGTTTTGGGCAAGACTCTGGGGCCAACGTCCTGACTTTC	TRBV28	TRBJ2-6	once	NA
CASSQGTGSNYGYTF	TGCGCCAGCAGCCAAGGGACAGGGTCGAACTATGGCTACACCTTC	TRBV4-1	TRBJ1-2	NA	TRBD1
CASSSGPGTSGRNEQFF	TGTGCCAGCAGCTCGGGCCCCGGGACTAGCGGGCGCAATGAGCAGTTCTTC	TRBV13	TRBJ2-1	NA	TRBD2